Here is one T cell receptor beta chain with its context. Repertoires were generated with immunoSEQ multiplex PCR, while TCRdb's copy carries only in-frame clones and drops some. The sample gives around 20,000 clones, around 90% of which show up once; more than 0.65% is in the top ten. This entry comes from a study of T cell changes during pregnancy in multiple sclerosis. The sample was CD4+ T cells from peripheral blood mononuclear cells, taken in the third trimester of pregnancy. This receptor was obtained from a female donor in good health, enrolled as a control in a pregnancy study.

CDR3 amino acids: CASRMGHQGQPQHF. The DNA for the CDR3 is TGTGCCAGCAGAATGGGACATCAGGGGCAGCCCCAGCATTTT. The chain has TRBV28 and TRBJ1-5; weak D call: TRBD1 (6 bases). The CDR3 has 14 amino acids. Between the trimmed V and J ends, which lost 6 bases and 7 bases, there was a span of 16 bases. Germline values: CDR1 MDHEN, CDR2 SYDVKM.